Shown below are 14 T cell receptor beta chains from a single sample sequenced in a study of graft-versus-host responses after intestinal transplantation. Graft tissue was processed to release intraepithelial and lamina propria lymphocytes. Sequencing used immunoSEQ multiplex PCR; TCRdb keeps in-frame clones, though not all of them. Among tens of thousands of clones listed, around 86% were seen once. Sequences were derived from ileum tissue, sampled 350 to 400 days after transplant. Receptor source: a human patient who received an intestinal transplant, so some T cells may come from the graft donor.

V is TRBV5-4 and J is TRBJ1-2; TRBD1 agrees at 9 bases. The CDR3 length is 15 residues. The V gene's germline CDR1 is SGHNT and CDR2 YYREEE (reference sequence). J gave up 4 bases and V 4 bases, and 8 bases lay outside the gene matches. This CDR3 reads CASSGWGQGGYGYTF. The CDR3 coding sequence is TGTGCCAGCAGCGGATGGGGACAGGGAGGCTATGGCTACACCTTC.

This clone has only one observation. The chain's CDR3 is CASSLGQGTGNTIYF. The CDR3 DNA sequence: TGTGCCAGCAGTCTAGGACAGGGGACAGGAAACACCATATATTTT. The V gene is TRBV6-5, the J gene TRBJ1-3; the match to TRBD1 covers 9 bases. The CDR3 has 15 residues. Germline assignment: CDR1 MNHEY and CDR2 SVGAGI. V lost 5 bases to trimming and J lost 4 bases; unmatched junction nucleotides: 6.

This chain joins TRBV11-3 and TRBJ2-5; no firm D call. The germline gives CDR1 SGHNT, CDR2 YENEEA. The CDR3 sequence is 14 residues long. Trimming removed 2 bases at V and 4 bases at J, with 11 bases between. CDR3 DNA sequence: TGTGCCAGCAGCTTAAAGGCTAGAGGAGAGACCCAGTACTTC. Protein: CASSLKARGETQYF.

V is TRBV2 and J is TRBJ2-5; D uncertain. The CDR3 consists of 14 residues. The V end lost 2 bases, the J end lost 2 bases, and 9 bases lay between the germline ends. CDR1 is SNHLY, CDR2 FYNNEI, per germline. The CDR3 reads CASSELNTQETQYF. As DNA, the CDR3 is TGTGCCAGCAGTGAACTCAACACACAAGAGACCCAGTACTTC.

CDR3 bases: TGCGCCAGCAGCTTGTCGAAAGCAGGGATAGGTGGCTACACCTTC. Protein: CASSLSKAGIGGYTF. The rearrangement joins TRBV5-1 to TRBJ1-2; D might be TRBD1 (5 bases). Germline V CDR1 and CDR2: SGHRS, YFSETQ. Trimming shortened V by 1 base and J by 7 bases, and 17 bases separated the two germline ends. This CDR3 region has 15 residues.

The chain carries TRBV28 and TRBJ1-5, with TRBD1 matching 7 bases. V dropped 5 bases and J dropped 5; count of bases not matched to a gene: 3. Germline assignment: CDR1 MDHEN and CDR2 SYDVKM. The CDR3 has 13 residues. The CDR3 DNA sequence: TGTGCCAGCAGTGGACAGGTTCATCAGCCCCAGCATTTT. It yields the protein CASSGQVHQPQHF.

The chain joins TRBV14 to TRBJ2-5; no firm D call. The CDR3 is made up of 11 amino acids. CDR1 SGHDN and CDR2 FVKESK come from the germline V gene. V was trimmed by 4 bases and J by 4 bases, leaving 4 bases between them. CDR3 sequence reads: CASSRGETQYF. CDR3 nucleotides: TGTGCCAGCAGCCGGGGAGAGACCCAGTACTTC.

The sample holds one count of this clone. The CDR3 bases are TGTGCCAGCCTCCACTCTTACGCTGAAGCTTTCTTT. It specifies CASLHSYAEAFF. The rearrangement joins TRBV28 to TRBJ1-1; D not certain. Trimming took off 8 bases at V and 6 bases at J, with 13 bases between the two ends. Germline CDR1 MDHEN, CDR2 SYDVKM. The CDR3 spans 12 residues. Based on the CDR3 plus reference TRBV28 and TRBJ1-1, the full variable domain is DVKVTQSSRYLVKRTGEKVFLECVQDMDHENMFWYRQDPGLGLRLIYFSYDVKMKEKGDIPEGYSVSREKKERFSLILESASTNQTSMYLCASLHSYAEAFFGQGTRLTVV.

The chain has TRBV6-5 and TRBJ2-1; TRBD2 agrees at 13 bases. Germline-derived CDR1 and CDR2 are MNHEY and SVGAGI. The CDR3 has 15 amino acids. J lost 8 bases, V lost 4 bases, and 5 bases had no gene match. The CDR3: CASSSPGLAGYEQFF. In DNA form, the CDR3 reads TGTGCCAGCAGTTCACCGGGACTAGCGGGATATGAGCAGTTCTTC.

The J gene is TRBJ2-7, the V gene TRBV4-2; TRBD2 aligns across 8 bases. Germline loops: CDR1 LGHNA, CDR2 YNFKEQ. The CDR3 has 15 amino acids. The V gene end was trimmed by 0 bases and the J gene end by 5 bases; junction bases not matched to a gene: 6. The CDR3 region is CASSQEYGRAHEQYF. CDR3 in DNA: TGTGCCAGCAGCCAAGAATACGGGAGGGCCCACGAGCAGTACTTC.

The genes are TRBV2 and TRBJ1-2; D is ambiguous. The CDR3 length is 13 residues. The V gene lost 4 bases and the J gene lost 4 bases, with 10 bases spanning the gap. Germline V CDR1 and CDR2: SNHLY, FYNNEI. This chain's CDR3 is CASSGTEFYGYTF. The CDR3 bases are TGTGCCAGCAGTGGGACGGAGTTCTATGGCTACACCTTC.

The CDR3 region has the DNA TGTGCCAGCAGGGAAAACACTCGGGACAGTTTCTACGAGCAGTACTTC. It translates to CASRENTRDSFYEQYF. The rearrangement uses TRBV25-1 and TRBJ2-7; 7 positions match TRBD1. In germline, CDR1 is MGHDK, CDR2 SYGVNS. The V gene end was trimmed by 6 bases and the J gene end by 3 bases; junction bases not matched to a gene: 14. The CDR3 loop spans 16 amino acids.

The chain carries TRBV6-4 and TRBJ1-5; 7 bases align to TRBD1. Germline V gene data show CDR1 as MRHNA and CDR2 as SNTAGT. The J segment lost 2 bases and the V segment lost 6 bases, leaving 4 bases of the junction unmatched. The CDR3 length is 14 residues. CDR3 sequence: CASSDRVRNQPQHF. As DNA, the CDR3 is TGTGCCAGCAGCGACAGGGTTCGCAATCAGCCCCAGCATTTT.

The genes are TRBV27 and TRBJ2-3; no reliable D call. The CDR3 spans 18 residues. Trimming stripped 4 bases from V and 2 bases from J, with 22 bases between. Germline-derived CDR1 and CDR2 are MNHEY and SMNVEV (reference sequence). The CDR3 spells CASSSQRPGRRYTDTQYF. DNA for the CDR3: TGTGCCAGCAGTTCCCAAAGACCCGGACGTCGTTACACAGATACGCAGTATTTT.